A single sample is the source of the 32 T cell receptor beta chains below, sequenced in a study of blood T cell repertoires in COVID-19. Method: immunoSEQ multiplex PCR; TCRdb's copy keeps in-frame clones and lacks some. Of 450,000 or so clones in the sample, about 87% were seen once. Sequenced material: peripheral blood. The receptor source for this set is a young man with COVID-19, enrolled during active disease.

The V gene is TRBV27, the J gene TRBJ2-3; 8 bases are shared with TRBD2. V was pared by 2 bases and J by 6 bases, with 1 base of the junction left unmatched. CDR1 MNHEY and CDR2 SMNVEV come from the germline V gene (reference sequence). This CDR3 has 13 residues. CDR3 residues: CASSLIAGDTQYF. CDR3 coding DNA: TGTGCCAGCAGTTTAATAGCGGGGGATACGCAGTATTTT.

The chain joins TRBV19 to TRBJ2-5; tentative D call: TRBD1 (6 bases). The CDR3 length is 13 residues. Germline CDR1 and CDR2: LNHDA and SQIVND (reference sequence). V lost 7 bases to trimming and J lost 5 bases, with 14 bases between them. The CDR3 loop is CASNDRKGETQYF. The CDR3 DNA follows: TGTGCCAGTAACGACAGGAAAGGCGAGACCCAGTACTTC.

This chain uses TRBV7-9 with TRBJ2-5; 11 bases align to TRBD2. This CDR3 contains 16 residues. Trimming cost V 5 bases and J 2 bases; bases outside gene matches: 7. Germline V gene data show CDR1 as SEHNR and CDR2 as FQNEAQ (reference sequence). The CDR3 protein is CASSPGLAGPQETQYF. The CDR3 DNA reads as TGTGCCAGCAGCCCCGGACTAGCGGGCCCACAAGAGACCCAGTACTTC.

This sequence joins TRBV15 and TRBJ2-5; possible D gene TRBD1, 5 bases. V was trimmed by 8 bases and J by 5 bases, leaving 12 bases between them. The CDR3 covers 12 residues. Germline CDR1 reads LNHNV; CDR2 reads YYDKDF (reference sequence). The CDR3 DNA follows: TGTGCCACCTGGGGCGGTGGGGAGACCCAGTACTTC. Translating gives CATWGGGETQYF.

A word on this clone: At one of its ends the junction is not consistent with the germline gene, which may arise from a read error. The chain joins TRBV28 to TRBJ1-3; possibly TRBD1 for D (6 bases). The CDR3 consists of 14 residues. Germline V lookup: CDR1 MDHEN, CDR2 SYDVKM. The chain's CDR3 is CASSLWTVGNTIYF. CDR3 bases: TGTGCCAGCAGTCTATGGACAGTTGGAAACACCATATATTTT.

This clone has just one count. The gene calls are TRBV6-2 or TRBV6-3 and TRBJ2-2, with D unresolved. This CDR3 has 14 amino acids. Germline CDR1 MNHEY, CDR2 SVGEGT. The V and J ends lost 2 bases and 3 bases respectively, with 7 bases between them. The CDR3 sequence is CASSYVSHTGELFF. The CDR3 DNA sequence: TGTGCCAGCAGTTACGTGAGCCACACCGGGGAGCTGTTTTTT.

This chain uses TRBV20-1 with TRBJ1-3; the match to TRBD1 covers 8 bases. The germline CDR1 and CDR2 sequences are DFQATT and SNEGSKA (reference sequence). This CDR3 has 11 residues. J gave up 7 bases and V 6 bases, and 2 bases lay outside the gene matches. CDR3: CSAQGGNTIYF. The CDR3 bases are TGCAGTGCACAGGGGGGTAACACCATATATTTT.

V gene TRBV29-1 combines with J gene TRBJ2-3; the D gene is possibly TRBD1 (6 bases). Germline V gene data show CDR1 as SQVTM and CDR2 as ANQGSEA. The CDR3 consists of 14 residues. V gave up 4 bases and J gave up 0 bases, with 11 bases separating them. CDR3 in amino acids: CSVGQGPSTDTQYF. DNA of the CDR3: TGCAGCGTTGGCCAGGGGCCTAGCACAGATACGCAGTATTTT.

The V and J genes are TRBV3-1 (or the pseudogene TRBV3-2) and TRBJ1-3; D unclear. The CDR3 loop spans 16 amino acids. Germline V CDR1 and CDR2: LGHDT, YNNKEL (reference sequence). The V gene lost 1 base and the J gene lost 4 bases, with 14 bases spanning the gap. The CDR3 nucleotides read TGTGCCAGCAGCCAAGGTTCAGCCGAGGCGGGAAACACCATATATTTT. Translation gives CASSQGSAEAGNTIYF.

The rearrangement links TRBV19 to TRBJ2-1, with 7 bases fitting TRBD1. The CDR3 sequence is 14 residues long. Losses at the gene ends were 7 bases for V and 7 bases for J; bases not matched to a gene: 10. CDR1 LNHDA and CDR2 SQIVND come from the germline V gene (reference sequence). The CDR3 is CASTIDRVSNEQFF. In nucleotides, the CDR3 is TGTGCCAGTACCATCGACAGGGTCTCTAATGAGCAGTTCTTC.

The chain employs TRBV19 and TRBJ2-2; D gene ambiguous. Germline V gene data show CDR1 as LNHDA and CDR2 as SQIVND (reference sequence). This CDR3 is 14 amino acids long. Deletions cut 5 bases from V and 6 bases from J, with 13 bases between. DNA for the CDR3: TGTGCCAGTAGTCCCTCGGGTGTGGCCGGGGAGCTGTTTTTT. This sequence encodes CASSPSGVAGELFF.

This clone was recorded only once. In DNA, the CDR3 is TGTGCCACCAGTGGGACTAACCTCTACAATGAGCAGTTCTTC. It translates to CATSGTNLYNEQFF. The chain has TRBV24-1 and TRBJ2-1; D is possibly TRBD2 (6 bases). The CDR3 consists of 14 residues. The germline V gene has CDR1 KGHDR and CDR2 SFDVKD. The V gene lost 5 bases and the J gene lost 3 bases, with 10 bases spanning the gap.

V is TRBV24-1 and J is TRBJ2-3; perhaps TRBD1 as D (6 bases). CDR1 and CDR2 (germline): KGHDR, SFDVKD. There are 16 residues in the CDR3. V lost 0 bases and J lost 4, with 13 bases in between. The CDR3 bases are TGTGCCACCAGTGATTTGCTTGGGGGCGGCCCAGATACGCAGTATTTT. The encoded protein is CATSDLLGGGPDTQYF.

The chain carries TRBV6-6 and TRBJ2-3, with D possibly matching TRBD2 (5 bases). The germline V gene encodes CDR1 MNHNY and CDR2 SVGAGI (reference sequence). V lost 7 bases and J lost 0, with 17 bases in between. The CDR3 spans 16 residues. CDR3 sequence (DNA): TGTGCCAGCATTCCAGGCGGGCTTCCTAGCACAGATACGCAGTATTTT. Translated: CASIPGGLPSTDTQYF.

V and J are TRBV27 and TRBJ1-1; D is perhaps TRBD1 (6 bases). There are 14 residues in the CDR3. V was cut by 6 bases and J by 0 bases, with 11 bases left in between. Germline V gives CDR1 MNHEY, CDR2 SMNVEV (reference sequence). The CDR3 spells CASRLRGMNTEAFF. The CDR3 bases are TGTGCCAGCAGACTCAGGGGTATGAACACTGAAGCTTTCTTT.

The V call is TRBV6-5, the J call TRBJ1-1, with 7 bases that match TRBD1. This CDR3 has 15 residues. CDR1 and CDR2 (germline): MNHEY, SVGAGI. Unmatched junction bases numbered 6, after V lost 2 bases and J lost 3 bases. In nucleotides, the CDR3 is TGTGCCAGCAGTTACGGGACAGAAGACGACACTGAAGCTTTCTTT. It codes for CASSYGTEDDTEAFF.

V usage is TRBV18 and J usage is TRBJ2-7; 11 bases are a match to TRBD2. Per the germline V gene, CDR1 is KGHSH and CDR2 is LQKENI. After removal of 4 bases from V and 3 bases from J, the junction contained 5 bases not matched to a gene. This CDR3 is 15 amino acids long. DNA for the CDR3: TGTGCCAGCTCACAGGGACTAGCGGAACTCTACGAGCAGTACTTC. Protein: CASSQGLAELYEQYF.

The chain recombines TRBV12-5 with TRBJ2-3, with D possibly TRBD1 on 6 matching bases. Germline assignment: CDR1 LGHNT and CDR2 FRNRAP. This CDR3 is 15 amino acids long. The V end lost 1 base, the J end lost 0 bases, and 8 bases lay between the germline ends. CDR3 nucleotide sequence: TGTGCTAGTGGTTTGGAGGGACAAAGCACAGATACGCAGTATTTT. Amino acids: CASGLEGQSTDTQYF.

This clone was seen only once. The chain is built from TRBV5-1 and TRBJ2-1; D call uncertain. CDR3 length equals 12 residues. Germline CDR1 and CDR2: SGHRS and YFSETQ. Trimming left V 0 bases short and J 6 bases short, with 4 bases between. The CDR3 spells CASSLVLNEQFF. CDR3 nucleotides: TGCGCCAGCAGCTTGGTCCTCAATGAGCAGTTCTTC.

The CDR3 spells CASDRMNTGELFF. CDR3 sequence (DNA): TGTGCCAGTGACAGGATGAACACCGGGGAGCTGTTTTTT. V and J are TRBV2 and TRBJ2-2; TRBD1 is a possible D gene (6 bases). Germline-derived CDR1 and CDR2 are SNHLY and FYNNEI. The CDR3 covers 13 residues. V dropped 9 bases and J dropped 1 base, with 9 bases sitting between them.

This rearrangement joins TRBV7-7 to TRBJ2-3, with 14 bases fitting TRBD2. The CDR3 has 15 amino acids. CDR1 SSHAT and CDR2 FNYEAQ come from the germline V gene (reference sequence). The trim removed 5 bases at V and 7 bases at J, leaving 5 bases unmatched. The CDR3 reads CASSTGLAGGNTQYF. CDR3 bases: TGTGCCAGCAGCACCGGACTAGCGGGGGGAAATACGCAGTATTTT.

This chain links TRBV2 with TRBJ1-2; D is unclear. Trimming pared 3 bases from V and 4 bases from J, leaving 12 bases between. Germline CDR1 and CDR2: SNHLY and FYNNEI. The CDR3 runs to 14 residues. The CDR3 DNA is TGTGCCAGCAGTGACTTAGGAGGCCTCTATGGCTACACCTTC. Protein product: CASSDLGGLYGYTF.

The V gene is TRBV30, the J gene TRBJ2-7; no clear D. Trimming pared 0 bases from V and 6 bases from J, leaving 18 bases between. The CDR3 sequence is 15 residues long. CDR1 and CDR2 from the germline V gene are GTSNPN and SVGIG (reference sequence). CDR3 nucleotide sequence: TGTGCCTGGAGTGTAGGTAGTGTACAGAGTGTCGAGCAGTACTTC. Protein: CAWSVGSVQSVEQYF.

The V call is TRBV5-1, the J call TRBJ2-1; 10 bases line up with TRBD2. V dropped 1 base and J dropped 4; count of bases not matched to a gene: 2. The CDR3 loop spans 15 amino acids. The V gene's germline CDR1 is SGHRS and CDR2 YFSETQ. This CDR3 reads CASSLSGGDYNEQFF. The CDR3 nucleotides are TGCGCCAGCAGCTTGAGCGGGGGGGATTACAATGAGCAGTTCTTC.

This clone was counted once. The rearrangement uses TRBV19 and TRBJ2-1; TRBD1 matches at 7 bases. Germline CDR1 and CDR2: LNHDA and SQIVND (reference sequence). The ends lost 4 bases at V and 6 bases at J; junction bases unmatched: 0. The CDR3 covers 12 residues. CDR3 loop: CASSNRGNEQFF. As DNA, the CDR3 is TGTGCCAGTAGTAACAGGGGCAATGAGCAGTTCTTC.

V and J are TRBV6-1 and TRBJ1-1; 7 nucleotides agree with TRBD1. CDR1 is MNHNS and CDR2 is SASEGT in the germline V gene. The trim removed 3 bases at V and 7 bases at J, leaving 8 bases unmatched. This CDR3 contains 14 residues. CDR3 sequence reads: CASSEGSGGSEAFF. In DNA form, the CDR3 reads TGTGCCAGCAGTGAGGGCTCAGGGGGAAGTGAAGCTTTCTTT.

The chain carries TRBV9 and TRBJ2-3; 7 nucleotides agree with TRBD2. This CDR3 has 16 amino acids. Unmatched junction bases numbered 4, after V lost 0 bases and J lost 0 bases. Germline V CDR1 and CDR2: SGDLS, YYNGEE. The CDR3 region has the DNA TGTGCCAGCAGCGTAGCTAGCGGCCCTAGCACAGATACGCAGTATTTT. Its protein is CASSVASGPSTDTQYF.

The chain has TRBV12-2 and TRBJ1-1; the D call in the table, TRBD1, was not verified against the DNA. TRBV12-2 is flagged as a pseudogene. CDR3 length equals 13 residues. CDR3 sequence reads: CASRLGGQGEAFF. Here the CDR3 DNA reads TGTGCAAGTCGCTTAGGAGGACAGGGTGAAGCTTTCTTT.

J is TRBJ1-2 and V is TRBV11-2; D might be TRBD1 (6 bases). Trimming cost V 5 bases and J 3 bases, with 10 bases left between them. CDR3 size: 13 residues. Germline V lookup: CDR1 SGHAT, CDR2 FQNNGV. The CDR3 bases are TGTGCCAGCAGCCCGACAGGAGACTATGGCTACACCTTC. Translating it yields CASSPTGDYGYTF.

J is TRBJ2-2 and V is TRBV27, with D perhaps matching TRBD1 (6 bases). Germline V gives CDR1 MNHEY, CDR2 SMNVEV (reference sequence). This CDR3 comprises 14 residues. With 3 bases removed from V and 1 base from J, the gap between germline ends came to 6 bases. The CDR3 reads CASSLDRNTGELFF. CDR3 nucleotides: TGTGCCAGCAGTTTGGACAGGAACACCGGGGAGCTGTTTTTT.

CDR3 sequence: CASRSSGREIGELFF. DNA for the CDR3: TGTGCCAGTAGGTCTAGCGGGAGGGAGATCGGGGAGCTGTTTTTT. The chain joins TRBV19 to TRBJ2-2, with TRBD2 identical over 12 bases. CDR3 length: 15 amino acids. The V segment lost 6 bases and the J segment 7 bases; nucleotides outside the gene matches: 6. Germline CDR1 LNHDA, CDR2 SQIVND (reference sequence).

A single count supports this clone. The V and J genes are TRBV7-9 and TRBJ2-1; no reliable D call. V was trimmed by 6 bases and J by 9 bases, leaving 12 bases between them. This CDR3 region has 12 residues. CDR1 is SEHNR and CDR2 is FQNEAQ in the germline V gene (reference sequence). CDR3 loop: CASRSAVAEQFF. The CDR3 DNA reads as TGTGCCAGCAGATCCGCGGTGGCTGAGCAGTTCTTC. Combining the CDR3 with reference TRBV7-9 and TRBJ2-1 gives the whole variable domain DTGVSQNPRHKITKRGQNVTFRCDPISEHNRLYWYRQTLGQGPEFLTYFQNEAQLEKSRLLSDRFSAERPKGSFSTLEIQRTEQGDSAMYLCASRSAVAEQFFGPGTRLTVL.